Following are 8 T cell receptor beta chains from one sample sequenced in a study of shared clonotypes between healthy human individuals. Profiled with immunoSEQ multiplex PCR; TCRdb holds only in-frame clones, not every one. The sample holds approximately 340,000 clones; more than 60% are singletons and the top ten take 8.5% to 12%. The specimen sequenced was memory CD4+ T cells sorted from blood. Subset specified: CD45RA-negative fraction. The receptors here all came from a man aged 30 to 39 in good health.

V is TRBV28 and J is TRBJ2-7, with a weak D call TRBD1 (6 bases). Germline CDR1 MDHEN, CDR2 SYDVKM. Trimming stripped 2 bases from V and 2 bases from J, with 10 bases between. The CDR3 consists of 14 residues. The CDR3 is CASSLGGPPYEQYF. Written as DNA, the CDR3 is TGTGCCAGCAGTTTAGGGGGCCCCCCCTACGAGCAGTACTTC.

V gene TRBV11-2 combines with J gene TRBJ2-1, with TRBD2 matching over 7 bases. From germline, CDR1 is SGHAT and CDR2 FQNNGV. With 6 bases clipped from V and 15 bases from J, the junction kept 17 bases outside the gene matches. This CDR3 comprises 14 residues. The CDR3 loop is CASSRDGGSGTPFF. The DNA for the CDR3 is TGTGCCAGCAGTCGAGACGGCGGCAGCGGGACTCCGTTCTTC.

This clone was counted ten times or more. This sequence joins TRBV7-6 and TRBJ2-2; D not resolved. V lost 5 bases, J lost 7 bases, and 14 bases lay in between. This CDR3 region has 14 residues. In germline, CDR1 is SGHVS, CDR2 FNYEAQ. The CDR3 sequence: CASSPSPVGGELFF. The CDR3, as DNA: TGTGCCAGCAGCCCTTCTCCCGTGGGCGGGGAGCTGTTTTTT.

The genes are TRBV5-6 and TRBJ2-3; D is uncertain. There are 15 residues in the CDR3. Germline CDR1 reads SGHDT; CDR2 reads YYEEEE. V lost 4 bases and J 0 bases, leaving 12 bases between the germline ends. The CDR3 reads CASSQETSSTDTQYF. For the CDR3, the DNA is TGTGCCAGCAGCCAAGAGACTTCTAGCACAGATACGCAGTATTTT.

The CDR3 sequence is CASSIMGRDTDTQYF. In DNA, the CDR3 is TGTGCCAGTAGTATAATGGGGCGAGACACAGATACGCAGTATTTT. V is TRBV19 and J is TRBJ2-3; a weak D match, TRBD1 (5 bases). Deletions cut 2 bases from V and 2 bases from J, with 11 bases between. The CDR3 is made up of 15 amino acids. Germline lookup yields CDR1 LNHDA and CDR2 SQIVND (reference sequence). Combining the CDR3 with reference TRBV19 and TRBJ2-3 gives the whole variable domain DGGITQSPKYLFRKEGQNVTLSCEQNLNHDAMYWYRQDPGQGLRLIYYSQIVNDFQKGDIAEGYSVSREKKESFPLTVTSAQKNPTAFYLCASSIMGRDTDTQYFGPGTRLTVL.

This chain links TRBV6-1 with TRBJ2-5, with a tentative D call TRBD2 (5 bases). CDR3 length: 16 amino acids. The ends were cut back, 3 bases at V and 5 bases at J, with 19 bases in the middle. Germline V CDR1 and CDR2: MNHNS, SASEGT. The CDR3 DNA sequence: TGTGCCAGCAGTGACGCGACCTCTGGGGAGTGGGAGACCCAGTACTTC. Translating it yields CASSDATSGEWETQYF.

This sequence joins TRBV9 and TRBJ2-5, with TRBD2 matching 15 bases. The germline V gene has CDR1 SGDLS and CDR2 YYNGEE. V lost 3 bases to trimming and J lost 5 bases; unmatched junction nucleotides: 8. The CDR3 is made up of 17 amino acids. The chain's CDR3 is CASSAGLAGGPRETQYF. The CDR3 DNA is TGTGCCAGCAGCGCAGGACTAGCGGGAGGGCCTAGGGAGACCCAGTACTTC.

The rearrangement links TRBV9 to TRBJ2-5; D is uncertain. CDR3 length: 14 amino acids. V was cut by 2 bases and J by 5 bases, with 13 bases left in between. Per the germline V gene, CDR1 is SGDLS and CDR2 is YYNGEE. The CDR3 DNA is TGTGCCAGCAGCGTCGGTAAGCTGGGGGAGACCCAGTACTTC. Translation: CASSVGKLGETQYF.